What follows is one T cell receptor beta chain and its context. Data came from immunoSEQ multiplex PCR; TCRdb stores just in-frame clones and leaves some out. The table lists 350,000 to 450,000 clones, over 75% of them singletons. The data were obtained in a study of control samples from healthy donors and cancer patients. V was clipped by 2 bases and J by 2 bases, with 7 bases between them. The CDR3 totals 14 residues. Germline CDR1 and CDR2: MNHNY and SVGAGI (reference sequence). This receptor was identified in a man aged 35-49 years with head and neck cancer. Sequencing input: PBMCs. The rearrangement joins TRBV6-6 to TRBJ1-3; D is ambiguous. CDR3 sequence reads: CASSYGGTGNTIYF. In DNA, the CDR3 is TGTGCCAGCAGTTACGGAGGTACTGGAAACACCATATATTTT.